This T cell receptor beta chain was identified during a study of T cell repertoires in cytomegalovirus infection. This clonotype has a count of ten or more. The CDR3 runs to 11 residues. Germline CDR1 and CDR2: LGHNT and FRNRAP. The V end was cut by 1 base, the J end by 6 bases, with 1 base between. MiXCR, run by TCRdb on the reads, gives a single entry per CDR3 protein. The sample includes 450,000 to 600,000 distinct CDR3 sequences, approximately 10% of them seen just once. The receptor was isolated from a human donor in good health (CMV status not recorded). Some clones in this sample may be carry-over from other donors' samples. Sequenced material: PBMCs. V usage is TRBV12-5 and J usage is TRBJ1-5, with no clear D. The CDR3 sequence: CASGLGQPQHF. CDR3 sequence (DNA): TGTGCTAGTGGTTTGGGTCAGCCCCAGCATTTT.